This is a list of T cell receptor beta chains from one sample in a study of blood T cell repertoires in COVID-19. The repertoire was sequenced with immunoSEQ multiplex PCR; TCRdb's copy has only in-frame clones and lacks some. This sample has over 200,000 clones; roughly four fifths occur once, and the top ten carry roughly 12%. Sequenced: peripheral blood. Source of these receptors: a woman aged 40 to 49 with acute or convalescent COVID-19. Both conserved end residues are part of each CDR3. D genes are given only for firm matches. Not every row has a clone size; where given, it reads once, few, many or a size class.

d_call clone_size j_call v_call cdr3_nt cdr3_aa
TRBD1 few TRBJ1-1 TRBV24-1 TGTGCCACCAGTGACGCGACAGGGTCGGCTTTCTTT CATSDATGSAFF
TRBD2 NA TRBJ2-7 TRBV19 TGTGCCAGTAGTATCGCTAGCGGCTACGAGCAGTACTTC CASSIASGYEQYF
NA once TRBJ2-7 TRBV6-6 TGTGCCAGCAGTTACTCAGTAGGAGCCTACGAGCAGTACTTC CASSYSVGAYEQYF
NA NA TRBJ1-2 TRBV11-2 TGTGCCAGCAGCTCGACGACGGGAGTCTATGGCTACACCTTC CASSSTTGVYGYTF
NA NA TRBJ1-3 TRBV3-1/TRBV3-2 TGTGCCAGCAGCCCGACGGGATTTTCTGGAAACACCATATATTTT CASSPTGFSGNTIYF
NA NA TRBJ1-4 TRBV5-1 TGCGCCAGCAGCTCTGGACAAATAAATGAAAAACTGTTTTTT CASSSGQINEKLFF
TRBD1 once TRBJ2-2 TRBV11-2 TGTGCCAGCAGCTTATCACCTGGGACAGGGTTGACCGGGGAGCTGTTTTTT CASSLSPGTGLTGELFF
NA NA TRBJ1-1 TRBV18 TGTGCCAGCTCACCAGTTCAGATGAACACTGAAGCTTTCTTT CASSPVQMNTEAFF
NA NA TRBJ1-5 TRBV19 TGTGCCAGTAGTATGGTCGCGGGCGTAAGTCAGCCCCAGCATTTT CASSMVAGVSQPQHF
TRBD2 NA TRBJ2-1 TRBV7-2 TGTGCCAGCAGCTTAGGAACGGCGGGGGGGGCCAGAATTGAGCAGTTCTTC CASSLGTAGGARIEQFF
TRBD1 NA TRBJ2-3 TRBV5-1 TGCGCCAGCAGCCGCCGGGACAGGGAACCAGATACGCAGTATTTT CASSRRDREPDTQYF
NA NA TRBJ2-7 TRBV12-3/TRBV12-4 TGTGCCAGCAGTGCACTGGGCGCCGAGCAGTACTTC CASSALGAEQYF
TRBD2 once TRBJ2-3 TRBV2 TGTGCCGGTAGCGGGGGGGCCGAGGATACGCAGTATTTT CAGSGGAEDTQYF
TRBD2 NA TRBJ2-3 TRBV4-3 TGCGCCAGCAGCCGAGGTAGCGGGACCAGCACAGATACGCAGTATTTT CASSRGSGTSTDTQYF
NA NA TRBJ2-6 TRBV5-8 TGTGCCAGCAGCTCAGCAGGGATCTCTGGGGCCAACGTCCTGACTTTC CASSSAGISGANVLTF
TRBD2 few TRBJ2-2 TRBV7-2 TGTGCCAGCAGCTTAGGCCTAGCGGGAGTTTCCGGGGAGCTGTTTTTT CASSLGLAGVSGELFF
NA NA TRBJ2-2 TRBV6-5 TGTGCCAGCAGAGTGGGAGCCGGGGAGCTGTTTTTT CASRVGAGELFF
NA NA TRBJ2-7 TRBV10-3 TGTGCCATCAGTGCAGACGGGGACGAGCAGTACTTC CAISADGDEQYF
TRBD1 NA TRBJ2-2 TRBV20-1 TGCAGTGCTAGTCAAGGGACAGGGGGGACCGGGGAGCTGTTTTTT CSASQGTGGTGELFF
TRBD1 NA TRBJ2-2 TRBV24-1 TGTGCCACCAGTGAGGTTGACAGGGCTCCCGGGGAGCTGTTTTTT CATSEVDRAPGELFF
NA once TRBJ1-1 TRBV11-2 TGTGCCAGCAGCACAAACAGGGTGGGTTACACTGAAGCTTTCTTT CASSTNRVGYTEAFF
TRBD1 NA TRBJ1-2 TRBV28 TGTGCCAGCAGTTTATCCGGGACAGGGGAGGACTATGGCTACACCTTC CASSLSGTGEDYGYTF
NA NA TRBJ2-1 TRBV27 TGTGCCAGCAGGTGGGGCAGTTACAATGAGCAGTTCTTC CASRWGSYNEQFF
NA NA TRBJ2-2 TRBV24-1 TGTGCCACCAGCAGGGATGGCACCGGGGAGCTGTTTTTT CATSRDGTGELFF
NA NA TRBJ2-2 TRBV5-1 TGCGCCAGCACCCCCCGAACGGGGGACGCCGGGGAGCTGTTTTTT CASTPRTGDAGELFF
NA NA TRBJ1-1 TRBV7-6 TGTGCCAGCAGCTCTTCTAGGGCAGGGGTTATTACTGAAGCTTTCTTT CASSSSRAGVITEAFF
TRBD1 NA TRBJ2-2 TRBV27 TGTGCCAGCAGTTTGGGACAGGGCATAACCGGGGAGCTGTTTTTT CASSLGQGITGELFF
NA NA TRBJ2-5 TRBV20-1 TGCAGTGCTAGTTACCGGGAAGAGACCCAGTACTTC CSASYREETQYF
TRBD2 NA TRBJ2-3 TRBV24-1 TGTGCCACCAGTGCCGCGGGAGAGAGGACAGATACGCAGTATTTT CATSAAGERTDTQYF
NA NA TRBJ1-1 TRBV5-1 TGCGCCAGCAGCTTCGGGGTATTAGACACTGAAGCTTTCTTT CASSFGVLDTEAFF
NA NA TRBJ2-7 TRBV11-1 TGTGCCAGCAGCTCACTGGGGGCAGACTCCTACGAGCAGTACTTC CASSSLGADSYEQYF
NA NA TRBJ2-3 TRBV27 TGTGCCAGCAGTTTAGCAGGGTGGGATACGCAGTATTTT CASSLAGWDTQYF
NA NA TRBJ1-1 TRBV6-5 TGTGCCAGCAGCCAGGGGTTTGACACTGAAGCTTTCTTT CASSQGFDTEAFF
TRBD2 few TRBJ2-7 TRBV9 TGTGCCAGCAGCTTAGGGACTAGCGGGTCCTACGAGCAGTACTTC CASSLGTSGSYEQYF
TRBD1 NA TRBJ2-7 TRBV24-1 TGTGCCACCAGTGATCCGGGGACAGGGGGGGACGAGCAGTACTTC CATSDPGTGGDEQYF
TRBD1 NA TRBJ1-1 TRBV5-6 TGTGCCAGCAGCTTGCCAGACAGGGTAGGTACTGAAGCTTTCTTT CASSLPDRVGTEAFF
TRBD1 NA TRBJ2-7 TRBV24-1 TGTGCCACCAGTGACCCCGGACAGGGCCCTCCCTACGAGCAGTACTTC CATSDPGQGPPYEQYF